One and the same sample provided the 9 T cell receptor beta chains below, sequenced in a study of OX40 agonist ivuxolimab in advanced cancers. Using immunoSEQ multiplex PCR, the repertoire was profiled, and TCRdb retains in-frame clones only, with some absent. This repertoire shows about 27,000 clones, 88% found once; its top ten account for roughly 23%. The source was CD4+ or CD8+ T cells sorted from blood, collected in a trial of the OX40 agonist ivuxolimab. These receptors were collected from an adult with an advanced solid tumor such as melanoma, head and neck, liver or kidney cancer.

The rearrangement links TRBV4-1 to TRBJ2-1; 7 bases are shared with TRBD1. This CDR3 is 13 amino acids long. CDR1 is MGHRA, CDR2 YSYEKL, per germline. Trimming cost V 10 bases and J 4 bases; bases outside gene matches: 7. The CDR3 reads CATALDRYNEQFF. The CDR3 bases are TGCGCCACCGCCCTGGACAGGTACAATGAGCAGTTCTTC.

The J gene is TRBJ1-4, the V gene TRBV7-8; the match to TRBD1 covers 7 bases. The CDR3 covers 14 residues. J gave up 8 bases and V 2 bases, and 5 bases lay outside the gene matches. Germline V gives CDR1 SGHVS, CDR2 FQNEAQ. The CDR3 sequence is CASSLTGTDEKLFF. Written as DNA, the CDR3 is TGTGCCAGCAGCTTAACCGGGACAGACGAAAAACTGTTTTTT. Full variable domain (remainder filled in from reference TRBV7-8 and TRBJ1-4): GAGVSQSPRYKVAKRGQDVALRCDPISGHVSLFWYQQALGQGPEFLTYFQNEAQLDKSGLPSDRFFAERPEGSVSTLKIQRTQQEDSAVYLCASSLTGTDEKLFFGSGTQLSVL.

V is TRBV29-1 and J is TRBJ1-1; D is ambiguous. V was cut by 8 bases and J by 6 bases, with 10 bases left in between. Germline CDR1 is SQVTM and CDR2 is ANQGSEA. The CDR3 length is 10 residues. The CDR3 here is CSTHRSEAFF. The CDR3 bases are TGCAGCACCCATAGGTCTGAAGCTTTCTTT.

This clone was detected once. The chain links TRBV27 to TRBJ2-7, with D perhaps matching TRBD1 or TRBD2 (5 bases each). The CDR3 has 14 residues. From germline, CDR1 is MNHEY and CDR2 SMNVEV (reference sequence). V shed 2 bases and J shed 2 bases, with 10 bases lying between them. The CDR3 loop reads CASSLSGGPYEQYF. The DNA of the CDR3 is TGTGCCAGCAGTTTAAGTGGGGGTCCCTACGAGCAGTACTTC.

Written as DNA, the CDR3 is TGTGCCAGCAGTGAGATAGCGGGAGGGCCTTCAAGTGAGCAGTTCTTC. Translating gives CASSEIAGGPSSEQFF. This chain uses TRBV6-4 with TRBJ2-1, with TRBD2 matching over 11 bases. V shed 3 bases, J shed 9 bases, and the junction held 10 bases outside the gene matches. The germline V gene encodes CDR1 MRHNA and CDR2 SNTAGT. The CDR3 contains 16 residues.

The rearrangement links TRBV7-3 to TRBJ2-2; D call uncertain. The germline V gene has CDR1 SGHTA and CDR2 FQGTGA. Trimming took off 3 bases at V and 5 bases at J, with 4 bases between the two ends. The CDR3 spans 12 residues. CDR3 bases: TGTGCCAGCAGCTTCGGGACCGGGGAGCTGTTTTTT. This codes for CASSFGTGELFF. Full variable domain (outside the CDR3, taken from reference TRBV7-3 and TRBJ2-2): GAGVSQTPSNKVTEKGKYVELRCDPISGHTALYWYRQSLGQGPEFLIYFQGTGAADDSGLPNDRFFAVRPEGSVSTLKIQRTERGDSAVYLCASSFGTGELFFGEGSRLTVL.

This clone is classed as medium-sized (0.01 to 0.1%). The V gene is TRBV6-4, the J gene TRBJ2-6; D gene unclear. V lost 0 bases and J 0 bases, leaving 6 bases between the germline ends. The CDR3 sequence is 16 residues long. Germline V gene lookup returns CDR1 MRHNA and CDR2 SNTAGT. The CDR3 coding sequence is TGTGCCAGCAGTGACTCGAAAGGCTCTGGGGCCAACGTCCTGACTTTC. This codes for CASSDSKGSGANVLTF.

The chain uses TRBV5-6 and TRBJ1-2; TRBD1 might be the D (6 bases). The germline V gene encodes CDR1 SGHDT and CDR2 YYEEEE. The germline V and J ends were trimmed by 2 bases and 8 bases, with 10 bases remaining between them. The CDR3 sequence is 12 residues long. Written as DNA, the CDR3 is TGTGCCAGCAGCTTATCAGGGGCCGGCTACACCTTC. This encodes CASSLSGAGYTF.

CDR3 sequence: CAWSYGQGYQPQHF. The CDR3 coding sequence is TGTGCCTGGAGTTATGGACAGGGATACCAGCCCCAGCATTTT. This rearrangement joins TRBV30 to TRBJ1-5; 8 bases are shared with TRBD1. The CDR3 has 14 amino acids. The V and J ends lost 2 bases and 7 bases, in that order; junction bases with no gene match: 7. CDR1 is GTSNPN, CDR2 SVGIG, per germline (reference sequence).